The sequence of this T cell receptor beta chain was determined in a study of control samples from healthy donors and cancer patients. Sequencing was performed with immunoSEQ multiplex PCR; in TCRdb, only in-frame clones are kept and a portion is missing. The sample has 130,000 or so clones, roughly nine tenths seen once. The ends were cut back, 1 base at V and 14 bases at J, with 15 bases in the middle. Germline V lookup: CDR1 MNHNS, CDR2 SASEGT. The length of the CDR3 is 14 residues. The sample was PBMCs. The V and J genes are TRBV6-1 and TRBJ1-6; D is undetermined. The sequence came from a man in his fifties with head and neck cancer. CDR3 sequence (DNA): TGTGCCAGCAGTGAAGTTTGGGCGGCTCAGACCCTCCACTTT. This encodes CASSEVWAAQTLHF.